This T cell receptor (beta chain) originates from a study of response to subunit inactivated influenza vaccine. The CDR3 length is 15 residues. Trimming cost V 0 bases and J 4 bases, with 12 bases left between them. Per the germline V gene, CDR1 is LGHNA and CDR2 is YNFKEQ. From the RT-PCR reads, TCRdb called clonotypes with MiXCR, one entry per CDR3 protein. The repertoire includes about 540,000 distinct CDR3 sequences, around 21% of them detected once, and 2.5% to 3% sits in the top ten. These data were also filed under a second study, of T cells expressing NK-cell markers. From that report: Template switching by 5'RACE with UMIs generated the TCR beta cDNA. Most of the eight sequenced donors tested HCMV-seropositive; one tested seronegative. Top CD8+ clonotypes included the dominant CD3+CD56+NKG2C+ clonotypes in roughly six donors. The same clonotypes also predominated in the CD3+CD56-NKG2C+ fraction of four donors.

The chain recombines TRBV4-2 with TRBJ1-2; D is possibly TRBD1 (5 bases). This TCR came from a man aged 50-60 years who received an inactivated influenza vaccine. The sequencing here drew on CD4+ T cells sorted from PBMCs, taken 11 to 12 days after vaccination. Here the CDR3 reads CASSQDAREGYGYTF. In DNA, the CDR3 is TGTGCCAGCAGCCAAGACGCCAGGGAGGGCTATGGCTACACCTTC.